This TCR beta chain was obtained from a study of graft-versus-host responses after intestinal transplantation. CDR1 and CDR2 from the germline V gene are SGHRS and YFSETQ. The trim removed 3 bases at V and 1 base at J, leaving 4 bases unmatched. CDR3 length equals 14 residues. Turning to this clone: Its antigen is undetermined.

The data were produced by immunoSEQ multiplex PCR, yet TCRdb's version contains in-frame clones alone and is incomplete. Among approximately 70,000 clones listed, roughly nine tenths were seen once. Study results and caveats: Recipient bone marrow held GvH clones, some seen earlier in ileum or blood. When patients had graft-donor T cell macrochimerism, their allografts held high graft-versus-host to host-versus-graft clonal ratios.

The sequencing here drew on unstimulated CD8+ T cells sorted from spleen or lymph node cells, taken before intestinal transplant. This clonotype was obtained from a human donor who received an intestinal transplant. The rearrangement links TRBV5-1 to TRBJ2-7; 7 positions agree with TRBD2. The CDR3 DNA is TGCGCCAGCAGCTATGGACTAGATTCCTACGAGCAGTACTTC. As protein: CASSYGLDSYEQYF.